A single sample is the source of the 5 T cell receptor beta chains below, sequenced in a study of T cell repertoires in cytomegalovirus infection. The antigens these receptors bind are not known. MiXCR, applied by TCRdb to the reads, yields one record per CDR3 protein. Among some 940,000 distinct CDR3 sequences, around 31% were seen once, and the ten largest hold over 12%. This sample comprised cultured CD8+ T cells from PBMCs, obtained from culture after CMV antigen stimulation. These receptors came from a human donor in good health (CMV status not recorded). Some clones in this sample may be carry-over from other donors' samples.

This clonotype has ten or more counts. The chain has TRBV7-9 and TRBJ2-7, with D unresolved. The CDR3 length is 15 residues. The V and J ends lost 2 bases and 7 bases respectively, with 18 bases between them. Germline CDR1 is SEHNR and CDR2 is FQNEAQ (reference sequence). Written as DNA, the CDR3 is TGTGCCAGCAGCTTACGTGGAGCACCCAGTGTGGAGCAGTACGTC. This sequence encodes CASSLRGAPSVEQYV.

This clonotype was recorded a few times. The rearrangement links TRBV2 to TRBJ2-2; D unclear. The CDR3 loop spans 11 amino acids. Trimming pared 9 bases from V and 8 bases from J, leaving 10 bases between. The germline CDR1 and CDR2 sequences are SNHLY and FYNNEI. CDR3 loop: CASGVGGELFF. CDR3 nucleotide sequence: TGTGCCAGTGGTGTAGGAGGGGAGCTGTTTTTT. The variable domain in full, with the rest retrieved from reference TRBV2 and TRBJ2-2, is EPEVTQTPSHQVTQMGQEVILRCVPISNHLYFYWYRQILGQKVEFLVSFYNNEISEKSEIFDDQFSVERPDGSNFTLKIRSTKLEDSAMYFCASGVGGELFFGEGSRLTVL.

The chain joins TRBV2 to TRBJ2-5; no definite D call. In germline, CDR1 is SNHLY, CDR2 FYNNEI. Trimming took 4 bases from V and 0 from J, leaving 18 bases between them. This CDR3 is 17 amino acids long. The CDR3 bases are TGTGCCAGCAGTGGCCCAGGTTCGTCAGAGGACCAAGAGACCCAGTACTTC. It encodes CASSGPGSSEDQETQYF. The complete variable domain, with remaining parts taken from reference TRBV2 and TRBJ2-5, reads EPEVTQTPSHQVTQMGQEVILRCVPISNHLYFYWYRQILGQKVEFLVSFYNNEISEKSEIFDDQFSVERPDGSNFTLKIRSTKLEDSAMYFCASSGPGSSEDQETQYFGPGTRLLVL.

The chain employs TRBV12-5 and TRBJ1-2; D is ambiguous. With 3 bases removed from V and 13 bases from J, the gap between germline ends came to 6 bases. The CDR3 sequence is 9 residues long. Germline CDR1 LGHNT, CDR2 FRNRAP. CDR3 sequence reads: CASGFPSTF. CDR3 sequence (DNA): TGTGCTAGTGGTTTCCCCAGCACCTTC.

V gene TRBV18 combines with J gene TRBJ2-7, with D possibly called TRBD1 or TRBD2 (6 bases each). The CDR3 consists of 13 residues. Per the germline V gene, CDR1 is KGHSH and CDR2 is LQKENI. Trimming shortened V by 2 bases and J by 6 bases, and 11 bases separated the two germline ends. This CDR3 is CASSPDGGREQYV. Here the CDR3 DNA reads TGTGCCAGCTCACCAGACGGGGGCCGCGAGCAGTACGTC.